The present T cell receptor beta chain was sequenced within a study of blood T cell repertoires in COVID-19. Across the whole study: The study drew acute and convalescent COVID-19 samples from the United States, Italy and Spain. PBMCs, B-cell-depleted T cells, or T cells provided the cDNA or gDNA that made up the material.

In the original analysis: Cell counts per sample came from amplifying reference gene primers. The method was immunoSEQ multiplex PCR; TCRdb's version includes in-frame clones alone and lacks a portion of them. V, J and clone size were drawn from that table, and D and trimming were deduced from the DNA. Altogether about 340,000 clones are present, approximately 82% being singletons, with the ten largest covering roughly 3%. The V gene lost 3 bases and the J gene lost 5 bases, with 11 bases spanning the gap. The CDR3 loop spans 14 amino acids. The germline V gene has CDR1 PRHDT and CDR2 FYEKMQ (reference sequence).

Specimen: peripheral blood. The rearrangement joins TRBV13 to TRBJ1-5; TRBD1 might be the D (5 bases). The clonotype originates from a young man with active or convalescent COVID-19. CDR3 DNA sequence: TGTGCCAGCAGCTTGGGGGGGAGGGATCAGCCCCAGCATTTT. Protein: CASSLGGRDQPQHF.